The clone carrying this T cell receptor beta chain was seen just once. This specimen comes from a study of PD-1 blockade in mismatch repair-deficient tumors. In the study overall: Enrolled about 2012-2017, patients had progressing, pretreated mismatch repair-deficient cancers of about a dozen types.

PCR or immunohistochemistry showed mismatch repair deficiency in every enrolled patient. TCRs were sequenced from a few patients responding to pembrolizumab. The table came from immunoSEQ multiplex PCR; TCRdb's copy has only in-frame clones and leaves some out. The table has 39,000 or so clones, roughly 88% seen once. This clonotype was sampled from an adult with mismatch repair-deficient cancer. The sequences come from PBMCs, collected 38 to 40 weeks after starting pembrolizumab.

The CDR3, as DNA: TGTGCCAGCAACCGTTATGGACAGGGGCCCCAAGAGACCCAGTACTTC. This codes for CASNRYGQGPQETQYF. This chain joins TRBV7-9 and TRBJ2-5; 9 bases map to TRBD1. This CDR3 has 16 amino acids. The germline CDR1 and CDR2 sequences are SEHNR and FQNEAQ (reference sequence). V was clipped by 7 bases and J by 1 base; unmatched bases: 10.